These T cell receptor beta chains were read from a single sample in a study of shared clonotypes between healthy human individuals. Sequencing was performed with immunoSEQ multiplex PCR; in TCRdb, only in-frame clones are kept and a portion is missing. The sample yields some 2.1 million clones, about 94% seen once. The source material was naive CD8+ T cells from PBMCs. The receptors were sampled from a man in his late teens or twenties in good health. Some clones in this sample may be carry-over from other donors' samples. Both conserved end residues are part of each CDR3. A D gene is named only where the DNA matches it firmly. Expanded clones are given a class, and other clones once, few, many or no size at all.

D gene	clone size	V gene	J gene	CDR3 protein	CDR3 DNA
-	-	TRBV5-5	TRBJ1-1	CASSLRDLPTRNTEAFF	TGTGCCAGCAGTCTCAGGGACCTACCCACCCGGAACACTGAAGCTTTCTTT
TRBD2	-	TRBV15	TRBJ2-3	CATGRTRSSTDTQYF	TGTGCCACGGGCAGGACTAGATCTAGCACAGATACGCAGTATTTT
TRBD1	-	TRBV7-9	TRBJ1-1	CASSSVGTGKNTEAFF	TGTGCCAGCAGCTCCGTGGGGACAGGAAAGAACACTGAAGCTTTCTTT
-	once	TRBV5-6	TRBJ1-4	CASSVGTGSLFF	TGTGCCAGCAGCGTGGGTACGGGGAGTCTGTTTTTT
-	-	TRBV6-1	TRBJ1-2	CASSEAQVRGAIGYTF	TGTGCCAGCAGTGAAGCGCAGGTCAGGGGTGCTATCGGCTACACCTTC
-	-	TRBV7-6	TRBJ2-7	CASSPLEGAYEQYF	TGTGCCAGCAGCCCTCTGGAGGGGGCCTACGAGCAGTACTTC
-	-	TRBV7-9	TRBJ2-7	CASTKEPGPNYEQYF	TGTGCCAGCACCAAAGAACCGGGACCCAACTACGAGCAGTACTTC
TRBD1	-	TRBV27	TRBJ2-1	CASSFRDRRDEQFF	TGTGCCAGCAGTTTCCGGGACAGAAGGGATGAGCAGTTCTTC
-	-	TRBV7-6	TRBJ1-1	CASSEGTTEAFF	TGTGCCAGCAGCGAAGGGACTACTGAAGCTTTCTTT
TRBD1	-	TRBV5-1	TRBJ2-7	CASSSGTGTYEQYF	TGCGCCAGCAGCTCCGGGACAGGAACCTACGAGCAGTACTTC
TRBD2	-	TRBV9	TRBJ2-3	CASSEGTSAILDDTQYF	TGTGCCAGCAGCGAGGGGACTAGCGCAATCCTTGACGATACGCAGTATTTT
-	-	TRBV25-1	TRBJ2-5	CASSEAGWGETQYF	TGTGCCAGCAGTGAAGCAGGGTGGGGAGAGACCCAGTACTTC
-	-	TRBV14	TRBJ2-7	CASSQGGYEQYF	TGTGCCAGCAGCCAAGGGGGGTACGAGCAGTACTTC
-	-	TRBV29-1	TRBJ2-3	CSVDVGHTFTDTQYF	TGCAGCGTTGACGTGGGACACACTTTCACAGATACGCAGTATTTT
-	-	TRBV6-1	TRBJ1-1	CASRDSRGAFF	TGTGCCAGCAGGGACAGTCGGGGGGCTTTCTTT
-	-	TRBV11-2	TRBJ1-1	CASSLGPRAGTEAFF	TGTGCCAGCAGCTTAGGACCCAGGGCAGGAACTGAAGCTTTCTTT
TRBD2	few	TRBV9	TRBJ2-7	CASSVGAGGSYEQYF	TGTGCCAGCAGCGTAGGGGCGGGAGGTTCCTACGAGCAGTACTTC